The source of this T cell receptor beta chain is a study of blood T cell repertoires in COVID-19. Study as a whole: There were acute and convalescent COVID-19 samples, and they came from the United States, Italy and Spain. PBMCs, B-cell-depleted T cells, or T cells were the source of the cDNA or gDNA that made up the material.

Original analysis: Scientists estimated how many nucleated cells there were by amplifying reference gene primers. Method: immunoSEQ multiplex PCR; TCRdb's copy keeps in-frame clones and lacks some. The D gene and trimming were derived from the DNA, and the V and J assignments and clone size from that table. The sample lists about 140,000 clones; about 87% were seen once. Germline V gene sequence: CDR1 KGHSH, CDR2 LQKENI. Trimming took 3 bases from V and 0 from J, leaving 12 bases between them. CDR3 length equals 16 residues. The J gene is TRBJ1-3, the V gene TRBV18, with a tentative D call TRBD1 (5 bases). This receptor was identified in a woman in her forties or fifties with acute or convalescent COVID-19. The sequenced sample consisted of peripheral blood. CDR3 residues: CASSPPWRGSGNTIYF. The CDR3 nucleotides read TGTGCCAGCTCACCGCCGTGGAGGGGCTCTGGAAACACCATATATTTT.